The 9 T cell receptor beta chains reported below all come from one sample, sequenced in a study of early T cells in non-severe SARS-CoV-2 infection. TCRdb reprocessed the 5' RACE reads with MiXCR, giving one entry per CDR3 protein. The sample consists of over 70,000 distinct CDR3 sequences, approximately 14% of them appearing once. The input for sequencing was whole blood, taken at baseline. The source is an adult who was a healthcare worker with PCR-confirmed SARS-CoV-2 infection or an uninfected control (not recorded which).

This clonotype was seen repeatedly, ten times or more. The chain carries TRBV5-1 and TRBJ2-1, with D perhaps given as TRBD1 or TRBD2 (5 bases each). Germline V gene sequence: CDR1 SGHRS, CDR2 YFSETQ. This CDR3 is 17 amino acids long. V was shortened by 3 bases and J by 0 bases, with 16 bases between the two germline ends. The CDR3 DNA reads as TGCGCCAGCAGCTCACCGGGGCAAGGTTTCTCCTACAATGAGCAGTTCTTC. This encodes CASSSPGQGFSYNEQFF.

This clonotype was seen only a few times. This chain joins TRBV11-1 and TRBJ2-5; D is unclear. The ends were cut back, 4 bases at V and 2 bases at J, with 5 bases in the middle. Germline V gene data show CDR1 as SGHAT and CDR2 as FQDESV (reference sequence). This CDR3 is 12 amino acids long. DNA of the CDR3: TGTGCCAGCAGCTCCACTCAAGAGACCCAGTACTTC. As protein: CASSSTQETQYF.

This chain connects TRBV5-1 to TRBJ2-3; 8 positions match TRBD1. J lost 3 bases, V lost 3 bases, and 6 bases had no gene match. CDR1 and CDR2 from the germline V gene are SGHRS and YFSETQ. The CDR3 is 15 residues long. This chain's CDR3 is CASSSSQGATDTQYF. CDR3 coding DNA: TGCGCCAGCAGCTCCTCCCAGGGGGCAACAGATACGCAGTATTTT. Looking up the rest from reference TRBV5-1 and TRBJ2-3 gives the full variable domain: KAGVTQTPRYLIKTRGQQVTLSCSPISGHRSVSWYQQTPGQGLQFLFEYFSETQRNKGNFPGRFSGRQFSNSRSEMNVSTLELGDSALYLCASSSSQGATDTQYFGPGTRLTVL.

This clonotype was counted many times. The CDR3 region is CAWGAGTVTYEQYF. In DNA form, the CDR3 reads TGTGCCTGGGGCGCCGGGACGGTCACCTACGAGCAGTACTTC. V gene TRBV30 combines with J gene TRBJ2-7, with D possibly called TRBD1 or TRBD2 (5 bases each). Germline V gene lookup returns CDR1 GTSNPN and CDR2 SVGIG (reference sequence). Trimming removed 5 bases from V and 2 bases from J, with 16 bases in between. This CDR3 is 14 amino acids long. The whole variable domain, filled in from reference TRBV30 and TRBJ2-7, reads SQTIHQWPATLVQPVGSPLSLECTVEGTSNPNLYWYRQAAGRGLQLLFYSVGIGQISSEVPQNLSASRPQDRQFILSSKKLLLSDSGFYLCAWGAGTVTYEQYFGPGTRLTVT.

By share, this clonotype counts as medium-sized. The J gene is TRBJ2-7, the V gene TRBV7-2; D is uncertain. The germline V gene has CDR1 SGHTA and CDR2 FQGNSA. CDR3 length: 10 amino acids. CDR3 sequence reads: CASSLKAGHV. The CDR3 DNA reads as TGTGCCAGCAGCTTAAAGGCCGGGCATGTC.

J is TRBJ1-1 and V is TRBV12-3 or TRBV12-4; D is possibly TRBD1 (5 bases). This CDR3 spans 14 amino acids. V lost 7 bases, J lost 4 bases, and 16 bases lay in between. CDR3 amino acids: CASTQFGGSTEAFF. Here the CDR3 DNA reads TGTGCCAGCACACAATTCGGGGGTTCCACTGAAGCTTTCTTT.

This clonotype was counted only a few times. The chain is built from TRBV4-1 and TRBJ2-5; TRBD2 might be the D (6 bases). The CDR3 length is 13 residues. Trimming took 4 bases from V and 5 from J, leaving 11 bases between them. Germline V lookup: CDR1 MGHRA, CDR2 YSYEKL. CDR3 sequence (DNA): TGCGCCAGCAGCCCCCCGGGGGATGAGACCCAGTACTTC. Its translation is CASSPPGDETQYF.

This sequence joins TRBV10-1 and TRBJ2-3, with D possibly being TRBD1 (6 bases). The CDR3 is 14 amino acids. CDR1 and CDR2 from the germline V gene are WNHNN and SYGVQD (reference sequence). Trimming removed 6 bases at V and 8 bases at J, with 18 bases between. Here the CDR3 DNA reads TGCGCCAGCAGCGGTGACAGGACCGGCAGTACGCAGTATTTT. It specifies CASSGDRTGSTQYF.

This clonotype was detected a few times. The rearrangement links TRBV11-2 to TRBJ2-5, with 7 bases identical to TRBD1. Germline V gene lookup returns CDR1 SGHAT and CDR2 FQNNGV. The CDR3 is made up of 17 amino acids. V trimming: 5 bases; J trimming: 5 bases; junction bases outside the gene matches: 17. The CDR3 sequence is CASSRQPRQGLGETQYF. The CDR3 DNA follows: TGTGCCAGCAGCCGCCAACCGAGACAGGGATTGGGCGAGACCCAGTACTTC.